The clone carrying this T cell receptor (beta chain) was counted only a few times. The target antigen is unknown. This CDR3 comprises 15 residues. Per germline, CDR1 SGHRS and CDR2 YFSETQ. Trimming shortened V by 0 bases and J by 5 bases, and 12 bases separated the two germline ends. Primers used in a second PCR of roughly 6 to 12 cycles were a sample-barcoded 5' primer and a J-beta primer mix. TCRdb reprocessed the 5' RACE reads with MiXCR, giving one entry per CDR3 protein. The table lists about 800,000 distinct CDR3 sequences, 25% of them singletons. The data originate from a study of blood T cells in healthy people across ages. Study-level points and caveats: Calculation of diversity from one million T cells yielded estimates considered to be underestimates. Using unsorted PBMCs precluded a conclusive naive versus antigen-experienced comparison.

This sample also appeared in a second study, on T cells of mothers and their children.

The receptor comes from a boy between 10 and 17 years old in good health. The rearrangement uses TRBV5-1 and TRBJ2-1; D not resolved. Source material: blood. Written as DNA, the CDR3 is TGCGCCAGCAGCTTGGGGTTGCACGAAAACAATGAGCAGTTCTTC. This encodes CASSLGLHENNEQFF.